Sequencing of this TCR beta chain was carried out in a study of T cell repertoires in cytomegalovirus infection. Study at large: Evidence of both CMV infection and a matching HLA type came from public TCR beta signatures.

Trimming took off 6 bases at V and 6 bases at J, with 13 bases between the two ends. This CDR3 has 13 amino acids. Findings and limits, study-wide: The ex vivo response was dominated by HLA-C-restricted CMV-specific TCR beta clonotypes. Summed frequency of public TCR beta families distinguished CMV carriers with the relevant HLA.

Notes on this clonotype: As yet, its antigen is unknown.

MiXCR, applied by TCRdb to the reads, yields one record per CDR3 protein. The data contain more than 150,000 distinct CDR3 sequences, 25% to 30% of them singletons. The chain is built from TRBV12-3 or TRBV12-4 and TRBJ2-3; D is unclear. Sequencing was performed on PBMCs. The TCR sequence derives from a human donor in good health (CMV status not recorded). Some clones in this sample may be carry-over from other donors' samples. DNA for the CDR3: TGTGCCAGCAGGCCGGTCCTGAGTGATACGCAGTATTTT. Its translation is CASRPVLSDTQYF.